The T cell receptor beta chain under discussion was sequenced for a study of long-term antiretroviral therapy in people with HIV. Study conclusions and caveats: Control repertoires displayed wider CDR3 length ranges than the HIV repertoires.

The assay, immunoSEQ v3.0, was run at survey level. The repertoire was sequenced with immunoSEQ multiplex PCR; TCRdb's copy has only in-frame clones and lacks some. Here the sample spans roughly 34,000 clones, around 75% being singletons. In its sample, this clone was seen a few times. The antigen remains unidentified. This CDR3 contains 14 residues. Trimming removed 0 bases at V and 0 bases at J, with 6 bases between. The V gene's germline CDR1 is SGHRS and CDR2 YFSETQ. The chain joins TRBV5-1 to TRBJ1-2; D not certain. The sample here was unsorted PBMCs, taken 1.9 years after starting antiretroviral therapy. This receptor was obtained from a man aged 18 to 30 with HIV. In DNA, the CDR3 is TGCGCCAGCAGCTTGGAGACCCCTAACTATGGCTACACCTTC. Its translation: CASSLETPNYGYTF.